A single T cell receptor (beta chain) is shown here with its context. Germline CDR1 reads SGHRS; CDR2 reads YFSETQ. The CDR3 spans 14 residues. Between the trimmed V and J ends, which lost 5 bases and 8 bases, there was a span of 16 bases. Clones were sequenced by immunoSEQ multiplex PCR, and TCRdb holds only the in-frame ones, with some missing. The top ten hold around 1.2% of the sample, which has 310,000 or so clones, around 83% seen once. The sample belongs to a study of blood T cell repertoires in COVID-19. The chain recombines TRBV5-1 with TRBJ1-4; D is unresolved. Sequencing used peripheral blood. The receptor was isolated from a woman aged 50 to 60 with acute or convalescent COVID-19. In DNA, the CDR3 is TGCGCCAGCAGTGACCCTGAAGAGGCCGAAAAACTGTTTTTT. This sequence encodes CASSDPEEAEKLFF.